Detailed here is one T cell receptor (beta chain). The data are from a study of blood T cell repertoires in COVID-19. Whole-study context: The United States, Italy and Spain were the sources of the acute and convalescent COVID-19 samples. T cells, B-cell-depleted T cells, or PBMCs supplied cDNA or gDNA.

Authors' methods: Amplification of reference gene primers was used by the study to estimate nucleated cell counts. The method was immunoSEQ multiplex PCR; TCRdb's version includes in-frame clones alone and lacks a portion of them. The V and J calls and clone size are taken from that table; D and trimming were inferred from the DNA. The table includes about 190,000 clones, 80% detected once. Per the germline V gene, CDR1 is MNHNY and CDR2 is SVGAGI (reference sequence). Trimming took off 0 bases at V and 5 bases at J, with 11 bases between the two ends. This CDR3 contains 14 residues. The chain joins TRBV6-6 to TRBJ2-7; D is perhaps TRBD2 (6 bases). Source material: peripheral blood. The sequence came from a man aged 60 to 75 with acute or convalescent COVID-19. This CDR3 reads CASSYSTGRNEQYF. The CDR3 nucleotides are TGTGCCAGCAGTTACTCCACGGGGAGGAACGAGCAGTACTTC.